This TCR beta chain was captured by sequencing in a study of cytomegalovirus exposure and HLA in healthy donors. Whole-study findings and limits: In vitro work confirmed that a few CMV-associated chains recognize CMV antigens. Within an earlier analysis, most TCR beta V segments proved productive either about 90% or about 30% of the time. Excluded: some indistinguishable V segments such as TRBV6-2 and TRBV6-3.

The PCR made use of 60 Vbeta and 13 Jbeta primers. Only in-frame clones appear in the TCRdb table, and some are missing; sequencing was by immunoSEQ multiplex PCR. Its listing shows about 210,000 clones. As regards this clone: Antigen unknown.

Per the germline V gene, CDR1 is MGHDK and CDR2 is SYGVNS. V was clipped by 6 bases and J by 2 bases, with 9 bases between them. The CDR3 consists of 13 residues. The receptor's source is a woman between 25 and 40 years old in good health and CMV-seropositive. Sequencing was performed on PBMCs. The chain uses TRBV25-1 and TRBJ2-3; D might be TRBD1 (6 bases). The CDR3 DNA sequence: TGTGCCAGCAGAGACAGGCTCACAGATACGCAGTATTTT. Translated, it gives CASRDRLTDTQYF.